Listed below are T cell receptor beta chains from one sample, sequenced in a study of beta chain features in type 1 diabetes. Libraries were prepared by immunoSEQ multiplex PCR; TCRdb keeps only in-frame clonotypes and omits some of them. The sample lists over 600,000 clones; 9.5% to 15% were seen once. The sample was naive CD4+ T cells from blood. These receptors came from a young man with type 1 diabetes. Both conserved end residues are part of each CDR3. A D gene is named only where the DNA matches it firmly. For some rows the clone size is stated as once, few or many, or as a class when expanded; others skip it.

V gene,D gene,J gene,clone size,CDR3 DNA,CDR3 protein
TRBV29-1,NA,TRBJ2-5,NA,TGCAGCGTGCTCAGGGAGCAAGAGACCCAGTACTTC,CSVLREQETQYF
TRBV28,TRBD1,TRBJ2-5,few,TGTGCCATCAGACAGGGTAGGGAGACCCAGTACTTC,CAIRQGRETQYF
TRBV4-2,NA,TRBJ2-5,NA,TGTGCCAGCAGCAGGGCCGTAAAAGAGACCCAGTACTTC,CASSRAVKETQYF
TRBV6-5,NA,TRBJ1-2,NA,TGTGCCAGCAGTACTGGGACCTCTAACTATGGCTACACCTTC,CASSTGTSNYGYTF
TRBV29-1,TRBD1,TRBJ1-2,NA,TGCAGCGTGGCATACAGGGGAGGGAGTAACTATGGCTACACCTTC,CSVAYRGGSNYGYTF
TRBV5-1,TRBD1,TRBJ2-5,few,TGCGCCAGCAGCTCGACAGGGACCCTACTCCAAGAGACCCAGTACTTC,CASSSTGTLLQETQYF
TRBV19,TRBD1,TRBJ1-2,once,TGTGCCAGTAGTGCGGACAGGGGAAAGGGCTATGGCTACACCTTC,CASSADRGKGYGYTF
TRBV7-3,TRBD2,TRBJ2-3,NA,TGTGCCAGCAGCCCCGGGACTAGCGGTCGCACAGATACGCAGTATTTT,CASSPGTSGRTDTQYF
TRBV5-1,NA,TRBJ2-1,few,TGCGCCAGCAGCTCGGGGGCGACTCAATACAATGAGCAGTTCTTC,CASSSGATQYNEQFF
TRBV15,NA,TRBJ1-3,NA,TGTGCCACCAGCAGAGATCTCGGCACTGGAAACACCATATATTTT,CATSRDLGTGNTIYF
TRBV6-1,TRBD1,TRBJ1-1,NA,TGTGCCAGCAGTGAGATCCAGGGGGCCGGGACTGAAGCTTTCTTT,CASSEIQGAGTEAFF
TRBV11-2,TRBD2,TRBJ2-5,NA,TGTGCCAGCAGCTTAGAACAGCGGGGATTTGGAGAGACCCAGTACTTC,CASSLEQRGFGETQYF
TRBV5-1,TRBD2,TRBJ2-3,few,TGCGCCAGCAACCGGGGTAGCGGGGACACAGATACGCAGTATTTT,CASNRGSGDTDTQYF
TRBV6-6,TRBD1,TRBJ2-1,few,TGTGCCAGCAGTCGTCAGGGGGTCAATGAGCAGTTCTTC,CASSRQGVNEQFF
TRBV18,TRBD1,TRBJ2-6,NA,TGTGCCAGCTCACGAGGACAGGGGGCCGTTACTGGGGCCAACGTCCTGACTTTC,CASSRGQGAVTGANVLTF
TRBV4-3,NA,TRBJ2-1,NA,TGCGCCAGCAGCCAAGCCTTACTAGACAATGAGCAGTTCTTC,CASSQALLDNEQFF
TRBV7-7,TRBD2,TRBJ2-3,NA,TGTGCCAGCAGCCCGGGACTAGCACCAGATACGCAGTATTTT,CASSPGLAPDTQYF
TRBV5-1,NA,TRBJ2-5,few,TGCGCCAGCAGCTTTAACCGGGAGACCCAGTACTTC,CASSFNRETQYF
TRBV7-2,NA,TRBJ1-2,NA,TGTGCCAGCAGCCCCCAGCCAGATGGCTACACCTTC,CASSPQPDGYTF
TRBV23-1,NA,TRBJ1-2,NA,TGCGCCAGCAGGGGGTTTACAGACCATGACACCTTC,CASRGFTDHDTF
TRBV7-9,NA,TRBJ1-3,NA,TGTGCCAGCAGCCCCCTGACAGGAGTCTCTGGAAACACCATATATTTT,CASSPLTGVSGNTIYF
TRBV6-5,NA,TRBJ2-1,NA,TGTGCCAGCAGTTACCAACCGACGCTTTCGAACAATGAGCAGTTCTTC,CASSYQPTLSNNEQFF
TRBV29-1,NA,TRBJ2-6,NA,TGCAGCGTTGGACAGGGACTATCTGGGGCCAACGTCCTGACTTTC,CSVGQGLSGANVLTF
TRBV2,NA,TRBJ1-4,NA,TGTGCCAGCAGCGCTCGACGGGAAACTAATGAAAAACTGTTTTTT,CASSARRETNEKLFF
TRBV5-1,NA,TRBJ2-3,NA,TGCGCCAGCAGCCGTGGGAGTGGGCGATCTAGCACAGATACGCAGTATTTT,CASSRGSGRSSTDTQYF
TRBV5-1,NA,TRBJ2-6,few,TGCGCCAGCAGCTTGGCCGTCCGACAGGCCAACTCTGGGGCCAACGTCCTGACTTTC,CASSLAVRQANSGANVLTF
TRBV11-2,NA,TRBJ1-1,NA,TGTGCCAGCAGCTTAGAGGGAAAGAACACTGAAGCTTTCTTT,CASSLEGKNTEAFF
TRBV6-5,NA,TRBJ2-7,few,TGTGCCAGCAGCCCGGGGACTGGTCTGTACGAGCAGTACTTC,CASSPGTGLYEQYF
TRBV27,TRBD1,TRBJ2-4,NA,TGTGCCAGCAGATCCGGACAGGGGGCTTTCGGAAACATTCAGTACTTC,CASRSGQGAFGNIQYF
TRBV18,NA,TRBJ2-7,NA,TGTGCCAGCTCACCGGACTCCTACGAGCAGTACTTC,CASSPDSYEQYF
TRBV9,NA,TRBJ2-7,NA,TGTGCCAGCAGCGTTGGGACGACAAATTCCTACGAGCAGTACTTC,CASSVGTTNSYEQYF
TRBV7-7,NA,TRBJ2-3,NA,TGTGCCAGCAGCTTAGGGTCAGAATATTCAACAGATACGCAGTATTTT,CASSLGSEYSTDTQYF
TRBV5-1,NA,TRBJ2-2,few,TGCGCCAGCACGGACGGGATGGGCACCGGGGAGCTGTTTTTT,CASTDGMGTGELFF
TRBV27,NA,TRBJ2-2,few,TGTGCCAGCAGTTTATTGTGGGGCACCGGGGAGCTGTTTTTT,CASSLLWGTGELFF
TRBV2,NA,TRBJ2-2,few,TGTGCCAGCAGTGAAACGACCGGGGAGCTGTTTTTT,CASSETTGELFF
TRBV29-1,TRBD1,TRBJ2-1,few,TGCAGCGTTGTGCCGGGACAGGGACTATACAATGAGCAGTTCTTC,CSVVPGQGLYNEQFF
TRBV29-1,TRBD1,TRBJ1-2,few,TGCAGCGTTCCTTGGACAGGGGAAAGAAGTCGGTATGGCTACACCTTC,CSVPWTGERSRYGYTF
TRBV2,NA,TRBJ2-1,NA,TGTGCCAGCAGTGAATATTTGCAGAGGCACAATGAGCAGTTCTTC,CASSEYLQRHNEQFF
TRBV7-2,TRBD1,TRBJ1-2,few,TGTGCCAGCAGCTTATCCGGCGGGACAGGAAATGGCTACACCTTC,CASSLSGGTGNGYTF
TRBV7-9,NA,TRBJ2-2,few,TGTGCCAGCAGCTCCTGGACTGGCCCGAACACCGGGGAGCTGTTTTTT,CASSSWTGPNTGELFF
TRBV10-2,NA,TRBJ2-1,NA,TGCGCCAGCAGGACAGACCTAAGCTCCTACAATGAGCAGTTCTTC,CASRTDLSSYNEQFF
TRBV14,NA,TRBJ1-6,NA,TGTGCCAGCAGCCAAGAGGGGCGCGTCAGCTCCTATAATTCACCCCTCCACTTT,CASSQEGRVSSYNSPLHF
TRBV11-2,TRBD1,TRBJ1-1,NA,TGTGCCAGCAGCTTACTTACAGGGGGGAACACTGAAGCTTTCTTT,CASSLLTGGNTEAFF
TRBV29-1,NA,TRBJ2-1,few,TGCAGCGTTGGAGGGGTCTGGGGGGAGCAGTTCTTC,CSVGGVWGEQFF
TRBV21-1,NA,TRBJ1-6,few,TGTGCCAGCAGCTCCCAAAGGGATTCACCCCTCCACTTT,CASSSQRDSPLHF
TRBV18,TRBD1,TRBJ2-2,NA,TGTGCCAGCTCACCGGGACAGACGAACACCGGGGAGCTGTTTTTT,CASSPGQTNTGELFF
TRBV6-6,NA,TRBJ1-2,NA,TGTGCCAGCAGTGGTACGAGGACACAATATGGCTACACCTTC,CASSGTRTQYGYTF
TRBV7-2,NA,TRBJ2-3,few,TGTGCCAGCAGCTTTCAAGTCACAGATACGCAGTATTTT,CASSFQVTDTQYF
TRBV4-3,NA,TRBJ1-2,NA,TGCGCCAGCAGCCTCCTGGACGGTAACTATGGCTACACCTTC,CASSLLDGNYGYTF
TRBV28,NA,TRBJ1-4,NA,TGTGCCAGCAGTTTACTGGCGTCCGAAAAACTGTTTTTT,CASSLLASEKLFF
TRBV28,NA,TRBJ2-7,NA,TGTGCCAGCATCCCCCCCCCAGGGGAAGGCGACGAGCAGTACTTC,CASIPPPGEGDEQYF
TRBV5-5,NA,TRBJ2-2,few,TGTGCCAGCAGTTTTTTAGGACAGCCGAACACCGGGGAGCTGTTTTTT,CASSFLGQPNTGELFF
TRBV7-9,TRBD1,TRBJ1-4,NA,TGTGCCAGCAGCCATACAGGGGTGAAGACTAATGAAAAACTGTTTTTT,CASSHTGVKTNEKLFF
TRBV9,TRBD1,TRBJ2-7,few,TGTGCCAGCAGCGCATCCGGGACAGGGCCTCTAAAGCAGTACTTC,CASSASGTGPLKQYF